This T cell receptor (beta chain) came from a study of T cell repertoires in cytomegalovirus infection. On the study more broadly: In the study, CMV epitopes included recently identified HLA-C-restricted and well-studied HLA-B-restricted ones. In public TCR beta signatures, there were indications of both CMV infection and matching HLA type. Study observations and caveats: The cumulative frequency of public TCR beta families identified carriers of CMV plus the relevant HLA.

As regards this clonotype: As yet, its antigen is unknown.

Looked up from germline, CDR1 is LNHDA and CDR2 is SQIVND (reference sequence). CDR3 size: 16 residues. J lost 8 bases, V lost 2 bases, and 11 bases had no gene match. TCRdb redid the calling of the reads with MiXCR, one entry per CDR3 protein. The sample carries 310,000 or so distinct CDR3 sequences, 25% recorded once. This TCR was recovered from a human donor in good health (CMV status not recorded). Some clones in this sample may be carry-over from other donors' samples. Sequences were derived from cultured PBMCs, sampled from culture after CMV antigen stimulation. This chain connects TRBV19 to TRBJ2-1; 8 positions match TRBD2. CDR3 loop: CASSITTGGFSDEQFF. DNA for the CDR3: TGTGCCAGTAGTATAACAACGGGAGGGTTTTCTGATGAGCAGTTCTTC.